Listed below are T cell receptor beta chains from one sample, sequenced in a study of T cells in Graves' hyperthyroidism and ophthalmopathy. TCRdb re-called the multiplex PCR reads with MiXCR, one entry per CDR3 protein. The sample has about 410,000 distinct CDR3 sequences; about 14% are singletons. Sequenced: blood. Receptors originate from a woman younger than 45 with Graves' ophthalmopathy. The conserved cysteine and the conserved F or W are not part of the CDR3 here. Each record gives: clone size, V gene, J gene, CDR3 protein. A row's size may be missing; if present it is once, few, many or a size class.

>once|TRBV9|TRBJ1-3
ASSGLGVGENTIY
>many|TRBV3-1|TRBJ2-2
ASSRTINTGELF
>-|TRBV19|TRBJ2-1
ASSIVIYNEQF
>many|TRBV9|TRBJ1-1
ASSVEGQGRAF
>many|TRBV12-3/TRBV12-4|TRBJ1-5
ASSLTGTGASQPQH
>many|TRBV6-1|TRBJ2-1
ASRSWDFNEQF
>-|TRBV10-3|TRBJ1-2
AISVTGGAYGYT
>many|TRBV7-8|TRBJ2-5
ASSLRTYQETQY
>few|TRBV28|TRBJ1-6
ASSLSPSSYNSPPH
>many|TRBV11-2|TRBJ2-5
ASSLAGGPGETQY
>many|TRBV20-1|TRBJ1-5
SARQAYSNQPQH
>many|TRBV7-2|TRBJ2-7
ASSFIGMTYEQY
>many|TRBV28|TRBJ2-3
ASISRPRPGDTQY
>few|TRBV9|TRBJ1-3
ASSVADPRSGNTIY
>-|TRBV7-3|TRBJ2-3
ASSLRQGATDTQY
>many|TRBV20-1|TRBJ2-3
SAEKTPELAGGYTQY
>-|TRBV6-1|TRBJ2-4
ASSGYGTRVLPGAKNIQY
>-|TRBV4-1|TRBJ2-2
ASSILAGGANTGELF
>-|TRBV12-3/TRBV12-4|TRBJ2-6
ASSLGGGLAGLSGANVLT
>-|TRBV6-2/TRBV6-3|TRBJ2-2
ASSIIPRLNANTGELF
>many|TRBV6-1|TRBJ2-2
ASSWSPGELF
>few|TRBV2|TRBJ2-3
ASSGTSGGDTDTQY
>many|TRBV6-1|TRBJ1-2
ASSIPDRHGAMAT
>many|TRBV6-2/TRBV6-3|TRBJ2-2
ASRTGAGTGELF
>many|TRBV20-1|TRBJ2-2
SASTGPGELF
>few|TRBV9|TRBJ1-3
ASSVFWGDSGNTIY
>many|TRBV27|TRBJ1-5
ASSFSGSQPQH
>many|TRBV3-1|TRBJ2-1
ASSQHSLGRGYNEQF
>many|TRBV28|TRBJ2-5
ASLTTHPRLAGGPETQY
>many|TRBV6-5|TRBJ2-7
ASSYWDGTYEQY
>many|TRBV12-3/TRBV12-4|TRBJ1-2
ASSPSRDRDPSGYT
>many|TRBV24-1|TRBJ1-3
ATSAGSSGNTIY
>-|TRBV11-3|TRBJ2-7
ASSSTTSGGVSSYEQY
>few|TRBV5-5|TRBJ2-1
AGSLVYRDNEQF
>few|TRBV6-1|TRBJ2-2
ASSEKGAGTGELF
>-|TRBV20-1|TRBJ2-2
SARTGKAGELF
>many|TRBV2|TRBJ2-3
ASSALRRTDTQY
>many|TRBV4-2|TRBJ2-5
ASSQGSYGGETQY
>many|TRBV27|TRBJ2-3
ATKGRGGSTDTQY
>-|TRBV6-5|TRBJ2-5
ASSYSTGLAGGTYQETQY
>many|TRBV28|TRBJ2-7
AASAGTGKYEQY
>-|TRBV29-1|TRBJ2-5
SVGLAGGGGKTQY
>many|TRBV12-3/TRBV12-4|TRBJ2-7
ASSLSPGQGYEQY
>-|TRBV20-1|TRBJ2-5
SARDAQETQY
>-|TRBV24-1|TRBJ2-1
ATSAVGSYNEQF
>many|TRBV20-1|TRBJ2-1
SARGQGTDEQF
>many|TRBV6-1|TRBJ1-2
ASSLSPDYGYT
>few|TRBV6-4|TRBJ2-2
ASSDWAERNTGELF